Shown below are 21 T cell receptor beta chains from a single sample sequenced in a study of CD8 T cells in ankylosing spondylitis. TCRdb called the 5' RACE reads again in MiXCR, with one record for every CDR3 protein. The table includes 150,000 to 200,000 distinct CDR3 sequences, roughly 12% detected once. The material sequenced was blood, either unsorted or a sorted T cell fraction (not recorded which). These receptors originate from a male donor with ankylosing spondylitis or in good health (not recorded which).

This clonotype occurred a few times. The chain joins TRBV27 to TRBJ2-1; D unresolved. This CDR3 comprises 21 residues. CDR1 and CDR2 from the germline V gene are MNHEY and SMNVEV (reference sequence). The V end lost 0 bases, the J end lost 2 bases, and 26 bases lay between the germline ends. The CDR3 DNA sequence: TGTGCCAGCAGTTTATCGCTCAACCGGACCCCGACGGAAGATACCTACAATGAGCAGTTCTTC. It specifies CASSLSLNRTPTEDTYNEQFF.

This clonotype has more than one count but fewer than ten. The V call is TRBV2, the J call TRBJ2-7; 7 bases fit TRBD1. CDR3 length: 14 residues. J was trimmed by 4 bases and V by 3 bases; bases with no gene match: 6. Germline assignment: CDR1 SNHLY and CDR2 FYNNEI. The DNA of the CDR3 is TGTGCCAGCAGTGAGGAGACAGGGTTATACGAGCAGTACTTC. It translates to CASSEETGLYEQYF.

This clonotype appeared many times. V gene TRBV4-1 combines with J gene TRBJ2-2; D might be TRBD2 (5 bases). The germline V gene has CDR1 MGHRA and CDR2 YSYEKL. V was cut by 4 bases and J by 5 bases, with 11 bases left in between. The CDR3 has 14 amino acids. CDR3 amino acids: CASSPREGTGELFF. Here the CDR3 DNA reads TGCGCCAGCAGCCCACGTGAGGGTACCGGGGAGCTGTTTTTT.

This clonotype appeared a few times. J is TRBJ1-1 and V is TRBV7-9, with a possible D match to TRBD1 (6 bases). Germline V gives CDR1 SEHNR, CDR2 FQNEAQ (reference sequence). Deletions cut 1 base from V and 1 base from J, with 13 bases between. This CDR3 is 16 amino acids long. CDR3 DNA sequence: TGTGCCAGCAGCTTAGGTCTACAGGGAAAGAACACTGAAGCTTTCTTT. Residues: CASSLGLQGKNTEAFF.

This clonotype was seen at least ten times. The chain recombines TRBV7-9 with TRBJ2-2; the D is unclear. The CDR3 covers 15 residues. The germline gives CDR1 SEHNR, CDR2 FQNEAQ (reference sequence). Trimming removed 5 bases at V and 2 bases at J, with 12 bases between. The CDR3 DNA reads TGTGCCAGCAGCGTGGGAACTGTCAACACCGGGGAGCTGTTTTTT. Amino acids: CASSVGTVNTGELFF.

This clonotype was seen only once. The CDR3 coding sequence is TGTGCCAGCAGCCAATCGGGGGACAACAATAGGTACGAGCAGTACTTC. It yields the protein CASSQSGDNNRYEQYF. The chain has TRBV16 and TRBJ2-7; weak D call: TRBD1 (6 bases). Trimming cost V 0 bases and J 4 bases, with 16 bases left between them. The V gene's germline CDR1 is KGHSY and CDR2 FQNENV. The CDR3 extends over 16 amino acids.

This clonotype was detected a few times. The CDR3 DNA sequence: TGCGCCAGGGCGGGACTAGCGGGAGTCCACGAGCAGTACTTC. Residues: CARAGLAGVHEQYF. This rearrangement joins TRBV10-1 to TRBJ2-7, with 14 bases fitting TRBD2. Trimming took 9 bases from V and 5 from J; bases not matched to a gene: 6. The CDR3 extends over 14 amino acids. Germline CDR1 is WNHNN and CDR2 is SYGVQD (reference sequence).

The V call is TRBV5-1, the J call TRBJ2-5, with D possibly TRBD1 on 5 matching bases. CDR3 length equals 15 residues. The germline V gene encodes CDR1 SGHRS and CDR2 YFSETQ. Trimming left V 0 bases short and J 5 bases short, with 14 bases between. Here the CDR3 reads CASSLASGPGETQYF. DNA for the CDR3: TGCGCCAGCAGCTTGGCCTCCGGGCCAGGGGAGACCCAGTACTTC.

V usage is TRBV29-1 and J usage is TRBJ2-7; D not certain. The CDR3 spans 12 residues. The ends were cut back, 6 bases at V and 5 bases at J, with 14 bases in the middle. The V gene's germline CDR1 is SQVTM and CDR2 ANQGSEA. Written as DNA, the CDR3 is TGCAGCGTCGAGGACGCTGGGGACGAGCAGTACTTC. This translates into CSVEDAGDEQYF.

In its sample, this clonotype was seen many times. V is TRBV6-2 or TRBV6-3 and J is TRBJ1-1; D remains ambiguous. From germline, CDR1 is MNHEY and CDR2 SVGEGT. V lost 7 bases and J lost 1, with 13 bases in between. The length of the CDR3 is 14 residues. CDR3 in DNA: TGTGCCAGCACTCTTACGAGGAGGAACACTGAAGCTTTCTTT. This translates into CASTLTRRNTEAFF.

CDR3 residues: CASGQPPRTQYF. CDR3 DNA sequence: TGTGCCAGCGGACAGCCCCCCCGTACGCAGTATTTT. The chain couples TRBV6-1 to TRBJ2-3; possibly TRBD1 for D (6 bases). V was clipped by 8 bases and J by 8 bases, with 14 bases between them. This CDR3 spans 12 amino acids. Germline assignment: CDR1 MNHNS and CDR2 SASEGT.

This clonotype was seen more than once but under ten times. The rearrangement links TRBV3-1 to TRBJ1-2; D might be TRBD1 (6 bases). The ends were cut back, 4 bases at V and 3 bases at J, with 12 bases in the middle. Germline V CDR1 and CDR2: LGHDT, YNNKEL (reference sequence). This CDR3 is built from 14 residues. The chain's CDR3 is CASSPQGSDYGYTF. CDR3 sequence (DNA): TGTGCCAGCAGCCCCCAGGGGAGCGACTATGGCTACACCTTC.

Only a few counts were recorded for this clonotype. The chain carries TRBV7-8 and TRBJ1-2; D perhaps matches TRBD1 (5 bases). There are 14 residues in the CDR3. CDR1 and CDR2 (germline): SGHVS, FQNEAQ. Trimming removed 1 base from V and 3 bases from J, with 9 bases in between. As DNA, the CDR3 is TGTGCCAGCAGCTTAGGGTGGGGGGACTATGGCTACACCTTC. It specifies CASSLGWGDYGYTF.

This clonotype turned up a few times. The gene calls are TRBV9 and TRBJ1-2, with D perhaps TRBD1 (6 bases). Germline CDR1 and CDR2: SGDLS and YYNGEE. This CDR3 is 16 amino acids long. V dropped 2 bases and J dropped 2 bases, with 16 bases sitting between them. This CDR3 is CASSVGTGLGNYGYTF. CDR3 nucleotides: TGTGCCAGCAGCGTTGGTACAGGGTTAGGGAACTATGGCTACACCTTC.

The V call is TRBV15, the J call TRBJ2-7; either TRBD1 or TRBD2 may fit D (6 bases each). The CDR3 runs 15 residues. Trimming shortened V by 3 bases and J by 2 bases, and 14 bases separated the two germline ends. CDR1 and CDR2 (germline): LNHNV, YYDKDF (reference sequence). The CDR3 spells CATSRVGGIPYEQYF. CDR3 in DNA: TGTGCCACCAGCAGGGTGGGGGGCATCCCCTACGAGCAGTACTTC.

This chain uses TRBV12-3 or TRBV12-4 with TRBJ1-1; a weak D match, TRBD1 (5 bases). V lost 7 bases and J lost 4, with 22 bases in between. The CDR3 covers 16 residues. The CDR3 region has the DNA TGTGCCAGCACCTCCCGCCAGGGCCTGGGTGGCACTGAAGCTTTCTTT. This sequence encodes CASTSRQGLGGTEAFF.

This clonotype was observed many times. The chain couples TRBV6-2 or TRBV6-3 to TRBJ2-6; D ambiguous. Deletions cut 6 bases from V and 0 bases from J, with 9 bases between. Per germline, CDR1 MNHEY and CDR2 SVGEGT. The CDR3 covers 15 residues. The CDR3, as DNA: TGTGCCAGCAGCCCCGATATCTCTGGGGCCAACGTCCTGACTTTC. It specifies CASSPDISGANVLTF.

This clonotype was seen a few times. The gene calls are TRBV20-1 and TRBJ2-5; the D is unclear. Trimming removed 1 base from V and 1 base from J, with 10 bases in between. The CDR3 extends over 14 amino acids. The germline CDR1 and CDR2 sequences are DFQATT and SNEGSKA (reference sequence). As DNA, the CDR3 is TGCAGTGCTAGAGTAGCCGCGCGCCAAGAGACCCAGTACTTC. Its protein is CSARVAARQETQYF.

The J gene is TRBJ2-7, the V gene TRBV5-4; D might be TRBD1 (6 bases). Deletions cut 7 bases from V and 6 bases from J, with 14 bases between. Germline values: CDR1 SGHNT, CDR2 YYREEE (reference sequence). The CDR3 covers 12 residues. CDR3 bases: TGTGCCAGCTGGACAGAGGCAAGCGAGCAGTACTTC. Amino acid sequence: CASWTEASEQYF.

This clonotype has more than one count but fewer than ten. The CDR3 DNA reads as TGCGCCAGCAGCCAAAGCGGGGGGCGACAAGAGACCCAGTACTTC. As protein: CASSQSGGRQETQYF. The V call is TRBV4-1, the J call TRBJ2-5; the match to TRBD2 covers 9 bases. This CDR3 has 15 amino acids. Trimming cost V 2 bases and J 2 bases; bases outside gene matches: 3. Looked up from germline, CDR1 is MGHRA and CDR2 is YSYEKL.

Many counts were recorded for this clonotype. The chain carries TRBV4-1 and TRBJ2-5; D remains ambiguous. From germline, CDR1 is MGHRA and CDR2 YSYEKL. V was trimmed by 1 base and J by 0 bases, leaving 9 bases between them. The CDR3 totals 15 residues. The chain's CDR3 is CASSQGTSYQETQYF. The CDR3 DNA is TGCGCCAGCAGCCAAGGGACGTCGTACCAAGAGACCCAGTACTTC.